This T cell receptor (beta chain) was sequenced during a study of identifying expanded T cells in peripheral blood. General observations from the study: About 1.3 clones differed between technical replicates, versus approximately 17 and 20 over time. Across healthy donors, higher total template counts meant significantly greater roughly 2-week count variance.

Healthy donors had no documented immune events, such as infections, while sampled. Sequenced by immunoSEQ multiplex PCR; TCRdb stores in-frame clones only, minus some. This table has 91,000 or so clones, 88% appearing once. From germline, CDR1 is MNHEY and CDR2 SMNVEV (reference sequence). Trimming stripped 5 bases from V and 2 bases from J, with 12 bases between. CDR3 size: 14 residues. Note on this clone: What it recognizes is unknown.

The chain carries TRBV27 and TRBJ2-5; D is ambiguous. The receptor was derived from a person aged 18 to 70 in good health. The source material was blood. The CDR3 DNA reads as TGTGCCAGCAGTCCATTCCAGGCGCAAGAGACCCAGTACTTC. Protein product: CASSPFQAQETQYF.